A single sample gave rise to the 28 T cell receptor beta chains below, sequenced in a study of vaccination effects on CD4 cells after COVID-19. No antigens are known for them. Data came from immunoSEQ multiplex PCR; TCRdb stores just in-frame clones and leaves some out. This sample carries 30,000 to 40,000 clones, 60% to 75% of them seen once, and the ten largest clones take around 30%. Viral peptide pools were used in the ViraFEST assay to expand antigen-specific CD4+ T cells, and sequencing came afterward. Following 10 days of culture, CD4+ T cells were isolated. Among the vaccine recipients, none had a prior SARS-CoV-2 infection, and nucleocapsid antibodies were negative. The sequenced sample was CD4+ T cells from PBMCs cultured with HCoV-OC43 spike peptides, obtained before COVID-19 vaccination. Subset meaning: HCoV-OC43 spike overlapping peptide pool stimulation. Source of these receptors: a human donor who received a COVID-19 vaccine.

This clone was observed a handful of times. The genes are TRBV7-2 and TRBJ2-7; 8 bases are shared with TRBD1. This CDR3 comprises 15 residues. V dropped 1 base and J dropped 3; count of bases not matched to a gene: 5. Germline V lookup: CDR1 SGHTA, CDR2 FQGNSA. For the CDR3, the DNA is TGTGCCAGCAGCTTAGTATGGACAGGGATCTACGAGCAGTACTTC. Its protein product is CASSLVWTGIYEQYF.

The genes are TRBV19 and TRBJ1-4, with unresolved D. This CDR3 is 13 amino acids long. V lost 3 bases and J 3 bases, leaving 5 bases between the germline ends. CDR1 LNHDA and CDR2 SQIVND come from the germline V gene (reference sequence). CDR3 region: CASSILANEKLFF. The CDR3 DNA reads as TGTGCCAGTAGTATTCTTGCTAATGAAAAACTGTTTTTT.

The genes are TRBV14 and TRBJ1-1; tentative D call: TRBD1 (6 bases). Trimming pared 4 bases from V and 3 bases from J, leaving 18 bases between. Per germline, CDR1 SGHDN and CDR2 FVKESK. CDR3 size: 16 residues. The CDR3 sequence is CASSLFSGGGYTEAFF. In nucleotides, the CDR3 is TGTGCCAGCAGCCTTTTCTCGGGAGGGGGGTACACTGAAGCTTTCTTT.

This sequence joins TRBV11-2 and TRBJ2-1; 7 bases match TRBD1. Trimming took 3 bases from V and 3 from J; bases not matched to a gene: 2. CDR3 length equals 14 residues. CDR1 and CDR2 from the germline V gene are SGHAT and FQNNGV. Here the CDR3 reads CASSLGQHYNEQFF. The CDR3 DNA follows: TGTGCCAGCAGCTTGGGACAGCACTACAATGAGCAGTTCTTC.

The chain uses TRBV19 and TRBJ1-5, with TRBD1 matching over 10 bases. The germline CDR1 and CDR2 sequences are LNHDA and SQIVND (reference sequence). CDR3 size: 17 residues. Unmatched junction bases numbered 4, after V lost 0 bases and J lost 2 bases. CDR3 DNA: TGTGCCAGTAGTATAGAGGGACAGGGGCTGGGCAATCAGCCCCAGCATTTT. This encodes CASSIEGQGLGNQPQHF.

This chain connects TRBV6-1 to TRBJ1-6; no clear D. Germline CDR1 and CDR2: MNHNS and SASEGT. The CDR3 totals 15 residues. Trimming stripped 3 bases from V and 6 bases from J, with 12 bases between. The CDR3 spells CASSDNGPINSPLHF. CDR3 nucleotide sequence: TGTGCCAGCAGTGACAACGGACCGATTAATTCACCCCTCCACTTT.

This clone was seen a single time. The chain uses TRBV10-3 and TRBJ1-1, with D possibly TRBD1 on 5 matching bases. This CDR3 is 12 amino acids long. Germline V gene data show CDR1 as ENHRY and CDR2 as SYGVKD. Trimming removed 4 bases from V and 3 bases from J, with 6 bases in between. CDR3 in amino acids: CAISGGDTEAFF. As DNA, the CDR3 is TGTGCCATCAGTGGAGGGGACACTGAAGCTTTCTTT.

The genes are TRBV9 and TRBJ1-4, with D perhaps matching TRBD1 (5 bases). Trimming shortened V by 6 bases and J by 8 bases, and 11 bases separated the two germline ends. In germline, CDR1 is SGDLS, CDR2 YYNGEE. CDR3 size: 12 residues. The DNA for the CDR3 is TGTGCCAGCACCCGACGGGGGGAAAAACTGTTTTTT. Its protein product is CASTRRGEKLFF.

V is TRBV5-1 and J is TRBJ2-6, with TRBD1 identical over 12 bases. This CDR3 comprises 18 residues. Looked up from germline, CDR1 is SGHRS and CDR2 is YFSETQ. After removal of 4 bases from V and 1 base from J, the junction contained 6 bases not matched to a gene. For the CDR3, the DNA is TGCGCCAGCAGCAAGGGACAGGGGGCAATATCTGGGGCCAACGTCCTGACTTTC. Encoded protein: CASSKGQGAISGANVLTF.

The rearrangement uses TRBV5-1 and TRBJ2-7; TRBD2 agrees at 10 bases. Trimming removed 0 bases from V and 4 bases from J; junction bases left unmatched: 7. The CDR3 runs to 16 residues. CDR1 and CDR2 from the germline V gene are SGHRS and YFSETQ. The CDR3 DNA is TGCGCCAGCAGCTTGGGGCTAGCGGGAGCCACATACGAGCAGTACTTC. This gives the protein CASSLGLAGATYEQYF.

This clone was counted between two and nine times. The chain recombines TRBV7-9 with TRBJ1-3; D call uncertain. In germline, CDR1 is SEHNR, CDR2 FQNEAQ (reference sequence). Trimming cost V 1 base and J 0 bases, with 7 bases left between them. This CDR3 is built from 15 residues. The CDR3 loop is CASSLVLSSGNTIYF. The CDR3 nucleotides are TGTGCCAGCAGCTTAGTGCTGAGCTCTGGAAACACCATATATTTT.

This clone appeared a single time. This chain uses TRBV18 with TRBJ2-1; D is tentatively TRBD1 or TRBD2 (5 bases each). From germline, CDR1 is KGHSH and CDR2 LQKENI. V lost 6 bases and J lost 0, with 18 bases in between. The CDR3 is 17 amino acids. CDR3 sequence reads: CASSPTGTVSSYNEQFF. CDR3 sequence (DNA): TGTGCCAGCTCGCCTACCGGGACGGTAAGCTCCTACAATGAGCAGTTCTTC.

The chain couples TRBV7-9 to TRBJ1-1; perhaps TRBD1 as D (6 bases). The V and J ends lost 5 bases and 4 bases respectively, with 17 bases between them. Germline CDR1 SEHNR, CDR2 FQNEAQ (reference sequence). The CDR3 contains 15 residues. CDR3 nucleotide sequence: TGTGCCAGCAGCCTCGCGGGGGGGCGGAGCACTGAAGCTTTCTTT. It encodes CASSLAGGRSTEAFF.

V is TRBV2 and J is TRBJ1-2; D gene unclear. The V gene lost 4 bases and the J gene lost 5 bases, with 11 bases spanning the gap. Germline CDR1 SNHLY, CDR2 FYNNEI. This CDR3 contains 13 residues. This CDR3 is CASSVSPSYGYTF. CDR3 DNA: TGTGCCAGCAGTGTGTCCCCCTCTTATGGCTACACCTTC.

The gene calls are TRBV25-1 and TRBJ2-1; 10 bases line up with TRBD2. Losses at the gene ends were 5 bases for V and 2 bases for J; bases not matched to a gene: 3. The CDR3 runs 15 residues. CDR1 is MGHDK and CDR2 is SYGVNS in the germline V gene. CDR3 bases: TGTGCCAGCAGTACCCTAGCGGGAGCCTACAATGAGCAGTTCTTC. It codes for CASSTLAGAYNEQFF.

The sample holds one count of this clone. The chain couples TRBV10-2 to TRBJ2-2; 9 nucleotides align to TRBD1. The CDR3 has 15 residues. Germline loops: CDR1 WSHSY, CDR2 SAAADI. V lost 6 bases to trimming and J lost 2 bases; unmatched junction nucleotides: 4. Here the CDR3 reads CASRRDRVNTGELFF. The DNA for the CDR3 is TGCGCCAGCAGGCGGGACAGGGTAAACACCGGGGAGCTGTTTTTT.

This clone was recorded once. The chain links TRBV7-2 to TRBJ2-7, with a weak D call TRBD1 (6 bases). Trimming pared 1 base from V and 2 bases from J, leaving 9 bases between. This CDR3 comprises 14 residues. CDR1 is SGHTA, CDR2 FQGNSA, per germline. The CDR3 protein is CASSLVTGTYEQYF. The CDR3 region has the DNA TGTGCCAGCAGCTTAGTAACAGGGACCTACGAGCAGTACTTC.

V gene TRBV4-1 combines with J gene TRBJ2-6; no definite D call. This CDR3 comprises 16 residues. Trimming left V 0 bases short and J 4 bases short, with 10 bases between. CDR1 is MGHRA, CDR2 YSYEKL, per germline. This CDR3 reads CASSQDSGHGANVLTF. The CDR3 region has the DNA TGCGCCAGCAGCCAAGATTCAGGCCACGGGGCCAACGTCCTGACTTTC.

Here the CDR3 reads CASSLGGWAEQFF. The CDR3 DNA sequence: TGTGCCAGCAGCTTGGGGGGCTGGGCTGAGCAGTTCTTC. The chain carries TRBV7-8 and TRBJ2-1; D might be TRBD1 or TRBD2, each matching 6 bases. This CDR3 is built from 13 residues. V lost 3 bases and J lost 9, with 12 bases in between. In germline, CDR1 is SGHVS, CDR2 FQNEAQ.

The sample holds a few counts of this clone. The genes are TRBV18 and TRBJ1-1; possible D gene TRBD1, 5 bases. V lost 1 base to trimming and J lost 5 bases, with 14 bases between them. The CDR3 totals 15 residues. Germline-derived CDR1 and CDR2 are KGHSH and LQKENI. The CDR3 loop reads CASSPRMGRGTEAFF. For the CDR3, the DNA is TGTGCCAGCTCACCACGAATGGGGCGGGGAACTGAAGCTTTCTTT.

This clone was counted at least ten times. The chain is built from TRBV10-1 and TRBJ2-1; D is ambiguous. V lost 6 bases and J 4 bases, leaving 16 bases between the germline ends. CDR1 is WNHNN and CDR2 is SYGVQD in the germline V gene (reference sequence). The CDR3 length is 15 residues. In nucleotides, the CDR3 is TGCGCCAGCAGGTACAGATCCCCCTATTACAATGAGCAGTTCTTC. Protein sequence: CASRYRSPYYNEQFF.

This clone was seen only a few times. The J gene is TRBJ2-1, the V gene TRBV6-5; D uncertain. Trimming removed 2 bases from V and 0 bases from J, with 11 bases in between. The length of the CDR3 is 16 residues. The germline V gene encodes CDR1 MNHEY and CDR2 SVGAGI. CDR3 DNA: TGTGCCAGCAGTTACAGTGGTGCGAGCTCCTACAATGAGCAGTTCTTC. Translation: CASSYSGASSYNEQFF.

CDR3 amino acids: CASSRPGSSGNTIYF. As DNA, the CDR3 is TGTGCCAGCAGCCGACCAGGGAGCTCTGGAAACACCATATATTTT. This chain connects TRBV28 to TRBJ1-3, with D possibly being TRBD1 (5 bases). Trimming pared 6 bases from V and 0 bases from J, leaving 12 bases between. This CDR3 is built from 15 residues. Per the germline V gene, CDR1 is MDHEN and CDR2 is SYDVKM.

V gene TRBV10-3 combines with J gene TRBJ2-7; D not certain. The germline V gene encodes CDR1 ENHRY and CDR2 SYGVKD. V lost 4 bases and J 4 bases, leaving 11 bases between the germline ends. The CDR3 totals 13 residues. The CDR3 region is CAISGELRYEQYF. The CDR3 DNA sequence: TGTGCCATCAGTGGGGAATTACGATACGAGCAGTACTTC.

This clone was recorded a few times. The chain has TRBV5-1 and TRBJ2-5; D not resolved. Germline V gene sequence: CDR1 SGHRS, CDR2 YFSETQ. CDR3 length: 13 residues. The V and J ends lost 1 base and 4 bases respectively, with 8 bases between them. The CDR3 nucleotides read TGCGCCAGCAGCTTGTACCCGGGAGAGACCCAGTACTTC. Amino acids: CASSLYPGETQYF. Supplemented by reference TRBV5-1 and TRBJ2-5, the full variable domain reads KAGVTQTPRYLIKTRGQQVTLSCSPISGHRSVSWYQQTPGQGLQFLFEYFSETQRNKGNFPGRFSGRQFSNSRSEMNVSTLELGDSALYLCASSLYPGETQYFGPGTRLLVL.

The gene calls are TRBV28 and TRBJ2-1, with no clear D. Trimming removed 5 bases from V and 3 bases from J, with 14 bases in between. The CDR3 spans 15 residues. Germline loops: CDR1 MDHEN, CDR2 SYDVKM. In DNA form, the CDR3 reads TGTGCCAGCAGTACCATCGGCGGATTCTACAATGAGCAGTTCTTC. It yields the protein CASSTIGGFYNEQFF.

V and J are TRBV11-2 and TRBJ1-1; 10 bases match TRBD1. With V trimmed by 4 bases and J by 7 bases, 9 bases remained unmatched. The germline V gene has CDR1 SGHAT and CDR2 FQNNGV. The CDR3 spans 15 residues. CDR3: CASSSSDRGLGEAFF. As DNA, the CDR3 is TGTGCCAGCAGCTCCTCCGACAGGGGGCTTGGTGAAGCTTTCTTT.

The chain couples TRBV19 to TRBJ2-1; D assignment may be TRBD1 or TRBD2 (6 bases each). This CDR3 contains 17 residues. Trimming stripped 6 bases from V and 4 bases from J, with 22 bases between. Germline CDR1 reads LNHDA; CDR2 reads SQIVND (reference sequence). In DNA form, the CDR3 reads TGTGCCAGTAGCCTCGGGGTTTGGGGGGCCCCTTACAATGAGCAGTTCTTC. Protein: CASSLGVWGAPYNEQFF.